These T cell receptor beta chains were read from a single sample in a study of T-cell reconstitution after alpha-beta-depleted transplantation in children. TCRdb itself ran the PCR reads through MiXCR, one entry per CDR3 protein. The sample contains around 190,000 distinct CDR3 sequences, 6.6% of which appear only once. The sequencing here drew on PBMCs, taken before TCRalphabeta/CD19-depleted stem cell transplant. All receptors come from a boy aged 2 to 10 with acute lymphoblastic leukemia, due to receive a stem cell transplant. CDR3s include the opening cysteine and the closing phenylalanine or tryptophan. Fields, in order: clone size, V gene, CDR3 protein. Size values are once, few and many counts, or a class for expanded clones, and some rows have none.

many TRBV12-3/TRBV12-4 CASRSVGLEKLFF
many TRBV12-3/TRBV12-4 CASSLAMSLASTDTQYF
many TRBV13 CASSYRTSQGAETQYF
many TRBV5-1 CASSLVGGPSYNEQFF
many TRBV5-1 CASSSQSGVYEQYF
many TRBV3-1 CASSQASGGTYNEQFF
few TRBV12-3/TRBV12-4 CASSPDGYTF
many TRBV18 CASSPSLDLNTEAFF
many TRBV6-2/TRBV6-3 CASTGRGAPRNEQYF
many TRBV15 CATSRGTGTGNTIYF
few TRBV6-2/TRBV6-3 CASSLTTPSGGSNEQFF
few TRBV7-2 CARLPGVPSYEQYF
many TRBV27 CASRQPGQSYEQYF
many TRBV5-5 CASSLMSGGEQYF
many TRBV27 CASSLSAGGDYGYTF
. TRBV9 CASSAAGGADEKLFF
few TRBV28 CASGDPNTEAFF
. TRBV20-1 CSASGQRHSGANVLTF
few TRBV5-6 CASSFGQGLEQFF
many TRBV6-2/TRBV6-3 CASSAAQFFTGELFF
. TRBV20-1 CSAADREDYGYTF
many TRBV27 CASSLLGGSDTQYF
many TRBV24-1 CATSDSWPEAFF